These 6 T cell receptor beta chains originate from one sample sequenced in a study of blood T cell repertoires in COVID-19. The data were produced by immunoSEQ multiplex PCR, yet TCRdb's version contains in-frame clones alone and is incomplete. Of approximately 25,000 clones detected, 80% to 85% appear once; the ten largest clones hold about 9%. The sequencing input was peripheral blood. These receptors were taken from a human donor in a cohort sampled during active COVID-19.

This chain connects TRBV5-1 to TRBJ2-7, with 7 bases identical to TRBD1. Trimming cost V 4 bases and J 3 bases; bases outside gene matches: 10. Germline loops: CDR1 SGHRS, CDR2 YFSETQ. This CDR3 comprises 15 residues. The CDR3 is CASSNPQGVFYEQYF. The CDR3 coding sequence is TGCGCCAGCAGCAATCCGCAGGGGGTGTTCTACGAGCAGTACTTC.

The table lists this clone with a few counts. The chain has TRBV2 and TRBJ2-3; 7 bases are a match to TRBD1. CDR3 length: 14 residues. V was pared by 9 bases and J by 2 bases, with 8 bases of the junction left unmatched. Germline CDR1 SNHLY, CDR2 FYNNEI. The CDR3 loop is CARSMQGVTDTQYF. In DNA, the CDR3 is TGTGCCAGGTCAATGCAGGGGGTCACAGATACGCAGTATTTT.

This sequence joins TRBV3-1 (or the pseudogene TRBV3-2) and TRBJ1-2, with 8 bases fitting TRBD1. From germline, CDR1 is LGHDT and CDR2 YNNKEL (reference sequence). The length of the CDR3 is 15 residues. After removal of 6 bases from V and 4 bases from J, the junction contained 10 bases not matched to a gene. The CDR3 here is CASRRAGGEVYGYTF. The DNA of the CDR3 is TGTGCCAGCAGGCGAGCAGGGGGCGAGGTCTATGGCTACACCTTC.

This clone was counted a few times. CDR3 region: CASSQGRGRATDEQYF. The CDR3 nucleotides read TGTGCCAGCAGCCAAGGACGCGGGAGGGCCACCGACGAGCAGTACTTC. V gene TRBV4-2 combines with J gene TRBJ2-7; 9 nucleotides align to TRBD2. The trim removed 1 base at V and 5 bases at J, leaving 9 bases unmatched. CDR1 and CDR2 from the germline V gene are LGHNA and YNFKEQ. This CDR3 contains 16 residues.

The rearrangement links TRBV3-1 (or the pseudogene TRBV3-2) to TRBJ2-4, with a tentative D call TRBD2 (7 bases). There are 15 residues in the CDR3. Trimming took 1 base from V and 2 from J, leaving 9 bases between them. The V gene's germline CDR1 is LGHDT and CDR2 YNNKEL (reference sequence). The CDR3 DNA reads as TGTGCCAGCAGCCAAGTGGGGGGGCCCAAAAACATTCAGTACTTC. This codes for CASSQVGGPKNIQYF.

V is TRBV2 and J is TRBJ2-5, with 10 positions matching TRBD2. Trimming at V came to 3 bases and at J to 3 bases, leaving 4 bases not matched to a gene. Germline lookup yields CDR1 SNHLY and CDR2 FYNNEI. The CDR3 has 15 residues. The CDR3 region has the DNA TGTGCCAGCAGTGACCCAGCGGGGGGGAAAGAGACCCAGTACTTC. Translation gives CASSDPAGGKETQYF.